A selection of T cell receptor beta chains follows, all from one sample in a study of identical twins. Each CDR3 protein gets one entry after TCRdb re-called the 5' RACE reads with MiXCR. Here the sample spans 200,000 to 300,000 distinct CDR3 sequences, roughly 7% being singletons. The data also belong to a second study, concerning yellow fever vaccine responses in identical twins.

The sample taken for sequencing was memory (CD45RO+) T cells sorted from blood. These receptors originate from a woman aged 18-29 years in good health. Both conserved end residues are trimmed from each CDR3. Only some rows state a clone size, as once, few, many or a class for expanded clones.

V gene,clone size,J gene,CDR3 protein
TRBV12-3/TRBV12-4,few,TRBJ2-2,ASSLNRGGTGELF
TRBV4-2,many,TRBJ2-7,ASSQAQGGNEQY
TRBV5-1,.,TRBJ2-5,ASSLDGGWGETQY
TRBV20-1,.,TRBJ1-6,SAKDRGRFSQI
TRBV6-1,few,TRBJ2-3,ASSPLGWADPADTQY
TRBV29-1,many,TRBJ2-5,SVDGRLQETQY
TRBV5-1,.,TRBJ1-4,ASSYTGGDEKLF
TRBV14,.,TRBJ2-2,ASSPRLAVGELF
TRBV6-1,.,TRBJ2-1,ASSLAGGELNEQF
TRBV5-8,few,TRBJ2-2,ASSPGLAGRGELF
TRBV12-3/TRBV12-4,many,TRBJ2-1,ASSFSSGGSNEQF
TRBV20-1,.,TRBJ2-3,SASGVGTVTDTQY
TRBV5-1,many,TRBJ2-3,ASSGTGGSTDTQY
TRBV28,many,TRBJ2-1,ASSLGLAWNEQF
TRBV7-9,.,TRBJ2-7,ASSPHSSSYEQY
TRBV3-1,many,TRBJ2-6,ASSQEPEGPSGANVLT
TRBV27,few,TRBJ1-5,ASSGKQGVRSQPQH
TRBV18,.,TRBJ2-7,ASSPKLLAGGPGEQY
TRBV12-3/TRBV12-4,medium-sized,TRBJ1-5,ASSTHERPQH
TRBV5-5,many,TRBJ2-1,ASSYDLAATMRF
TRBV29-1,.,TRBJ1-4,SVYGGGTNEKLF
TRBV24-1,.,TRBJ2-1,ATSGRGSQGNEQF
TRBV24-1,many,TRBJ2-1,ATSDLSPNRDRNYNEQF
TRBV2,few,TRBJ2-3,ASSDLAGGLRDTQY
TRBV5-1,few,TRBJ1-5,ASSLGSGGPNQPQH
TRBV28,.,TRBJ2-5,ASSSGVLQETQY
TRBV4-1,.,TRBJ2-2,ASSQAFGGQGLTGELF
TRBV24-1,.,TRBJ2-1,ATSDASSGRVINEQF
TRBV2,.,TRBJ1-1,ASTAIMNTEAF
TRBV29-1,few,TRBJ2-3,SVEIFPDTQY
TRBV12-3/TRBV12-4,.,TRBJ2-3,ASSTGLAGAGRTDTHY
TRBV20-1,.,TRBJ2-7,SARLKREGIYEQY
TRBV9,few,TRBJ1-2,ASSLSQTSGYT
TRBV7-9,.,TRBJ2-5,ASSLGRVAGSVETQY
TRBV4-2,few,TRBJ2-1,ASSQGTSYNEQF
TRBV7-9,few,TRBJ1-1,ASSLRDGVNTEAF
TRBV14,.,TRBJ1-1,ASSQDIYGDRGQAF